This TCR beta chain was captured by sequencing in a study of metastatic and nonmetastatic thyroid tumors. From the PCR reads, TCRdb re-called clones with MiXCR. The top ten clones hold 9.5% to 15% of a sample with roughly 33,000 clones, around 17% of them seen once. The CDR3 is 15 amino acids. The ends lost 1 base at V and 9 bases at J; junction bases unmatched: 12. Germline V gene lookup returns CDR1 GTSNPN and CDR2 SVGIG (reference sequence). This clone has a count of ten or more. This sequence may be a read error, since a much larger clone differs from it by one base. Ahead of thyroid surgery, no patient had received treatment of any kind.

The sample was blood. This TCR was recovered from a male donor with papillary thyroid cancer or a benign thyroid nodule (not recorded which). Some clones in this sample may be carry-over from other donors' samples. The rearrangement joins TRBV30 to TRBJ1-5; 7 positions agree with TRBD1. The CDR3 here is CAWSDLRGPSVPQHF. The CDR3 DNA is TGTGCCTGGAGTGATCTGAGGGGGCCTTCGGTGCCCCAGCATTTT. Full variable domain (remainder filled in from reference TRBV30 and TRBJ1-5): SQTIHQWPATLVQPVGSPLSLECTVEGTSNPNLYWYRQAAGRGLQLLFYSVGIGQISSEVPQNLSASRPQDRQFILSSKKLLLSDSGFYLCAWSDLRGPSVPQHFGDGTRLSIL.